The 11 T cell receptor beta chains listed next were all sequenced from one sample in a study of CD8+CD57+ T cells in acquired aplastic anemia (dated by TCRdb to 2016 to 2019). Instrument used: Illumina HiSeq 2000. Profiling of TCR beta VDJ combinations and CDR3 sequences used genomic DNA as the template. Clones were called with MiXCR by TCRdb after fastp trimmed the public reads at Q25, and only in-frame beta chains were retained. For every CDR3 protein sequence, its rows merge into one entry that carries the most common genes and DNA. This sample is represented by about 130,000 distinct CDR3 sequences; around 50% of them were singletons. The biggest ten clones account for 2% to 3% of the sample. Sequenced input: sorted CD4+, CD8+, or CD8+CD57+ T cells (not recorded which) from PBMCs. These receptors originate from a human donor in good health, serving as a control.

V is TRBV6-1 and J is TRBJ1-2; D remains ambiguous. The CDR3 consists of 11 residues. V was cut by 7 bases and J by 7 bases, with 10 bases left in between. Germline V gene data show CDR1 as MNHNS and CDR2 as SASEGT. The CDR3 DNA reads as TGTGCCAGCACGCAAATTGGTGGCTACACCTTC. Translation: CASTQIGGYTF.

The V and J genes are TRBV2 and TRBJ2-3; perhaps TRBD1 as D (5 bases). CDR3 size: 14 residues. V lost 6 bases and J 1 base, leaving 11 bases between the germline ends. The germline CDR1 and CDR2 sequences are SNHLY and FYNNEI. The CDR3 bases are TGTGCCAGCAGAGTGGGCAGGGGCACAGATACGCAGTATTTT. Protein: CASRVGRGTDTQYF. The variable domain in full, with the rest retrieved from reference TRBV2 and TRBJ2-3, is EPEVTQTPSHQVTQMGQEVILRCVPISNHLYFYWYRQILGQKVEFLVSFYNNEISEKSEIFDDQFSVERPDGSNFTLKIRSTKLEDSAMYFCASRVGRGTDTQYFGPGTRLTVL.

This clonotype occurred a few times. V and J are TRBV2 and TRBJ1-5; no definite D call. The ends were cut back, 4 bases at V and 1 base at J, with 11 bases in the middle. Germline CDR1 SNHLY, CDR2 FYNNEI. This CDR3 is built from 15 residues. This CDR3 is CASSGGRGSNQPQHF. DNA of the CDR3: TGTGCCAGCAGTGGGGGTCGGGGAAGCAATCAGCCCCAGCATTTT.

This clonotype was recorded at least ten times. V is TRBV6-5 and J is TRBJ2-7; 8 nucleotides agree with TRBD2. Per germline, CDR1 MNHEY and CDR2 SVGAGI. V lost 7 bases to trimming and J lost 0 bases; unmatched junction nucleotides: 5. The CDR3 loop spans 14 amino acids. DNA for the CDR3: TGTGCCAGCAATTTAGCGGGGCCCTCCTACGAGCAGTACTTC. Translation: CASNLAGPSYEQYF.

This clonotype occurred many times. The chain couples TRBV2 to TRBJ2-7, with D hard to call. Trimming took 7 bases from V and 4 from J, leaving 11 bases between them. In germline, CDR1 is SNHLY, CDR2 FYNNEI. This CDR3 region has 12 residues. CDR3 DNA: TGTGCCAGCACCTACACAACGTACGAGCAGTACTTC. This sequence encodes CASTYTTYEQYF.

The chain links TRBV30 to TRBJ1-4; tentatively, D is TRBD1 (5 bases). The CDR3 consists of 15 residues. Trimming took off 5 bases at V and 6 bases at J, with 19 bases between the two ends. CDR1 is GTSNPN, CDR2 SVGIG, per germline (reference sequence). The CDR3 DNA follows: TGTGCCTGGGGGGCGCCGGGATTCTGGGATGAAAAACTGTTTTTT. As protein: CAWGAPGFWDEKLFF.

Concerning this clonotype itself: A much larger clone differs by one base, so this may be a read error. This chain links TRBV18 with TRBJ2-2; possibly TRBD2 for D (6 bases). The CDR3 covers 12 residues. Per the germline V gene, CDR1 is KGHSH and CDR2 is LQKENI. CDR3 sequence: CASSPKIGGLFF. CDR3 in DNA: TGTGCCAGCTCACCGAAGATCGGGGGGCTGTTTTTT.

About this clonotype itself: A much more abundant neighbour one base away suggests this may be a read error. The chain is built from TRBV20-1 and TRBJ1-4; TRBD1 matches at 11 bases. The germline V gene encodes CDR1 DFQATT and CDR2 SNEGSKA (reference sequence). This CDR3 region has 14 residues. CDR3 sequence: CSANRDRGNEKLLF. Written as DNA, the CDR3 is TGCAGTGCTAATAGGGACAGGGGGAATGAAAAACTGCTTTTT.

This clonotype appeared a single time. The V and J genes are TRBV11-2 and TRBJ1-5; D gene unclear. CDR1 is SGHAT and CDR2 is FQNNGV in the germline V gene. V was shortened by 0 bases and J by 6 bases, with 12 bases between the two germline ends. The CDR3 loop spans 15 amino acids. The CDR3, as DNA: TGTGCCAGCAGCTTAGATATCCGGATCTCTCAGCCCCAGCATTTT. It yields the protein CASSLDIRISQPQHF.

V and J are TRBV7-2 and TRBJ1-3; perhaps TRBD1 as D (5 bases). Germline lookup yields CDR1 SGHTA and CDR2 FQGNSA. The CDR3 totals 12 residues. Trimming took 5 bases from V and 4 from J, leaving 6 bases between them. CDR3 sequence reads: CASSGDGNTIYF. The CDR3 DNA is TGTGCCAGCAGCGGGGACGGAAACACCATATATTTT.

This clonotype was picked up many times. The rearrangement joins TRBV5-1 to TRBJ1-2; tentative D call: TRBD1 (6 bases). The germline V and J ends were trimmed by 0 bases and 6 bases, with 12 bases remaining between them. The CDR3 runs to 14 residues. The germline gives CDR1 SGHRS, CDR2 YFSETQ. The CDR3 nucleotides are TGCGCCAGCAGCTTGGCACAGGGAGTGGATGGCTACACCTTC. The encoded protein is CASSLAQGVDGYTF.